This T cell receptor (beta chain) originates from a study of control samples from healthy donors and cancer patients. Sequencing used immunoSEQ multiplex PCR; TCRdb keeps in-frame clones, though not all of them. The sample holds 170,000 or so clones, 90% to 95% seen once. Trimming pared 1 base from V and 4 bases from J, leaving 15 bases between. The length of the CDR3 is 15 residues. Germline V gene sequence: CDR1 SGHRS, CDR2 YFSETQ. The specimen sequenced was blood. The V and J genes are TRBV5-1 and TRBJ2-7, with a weak D call TRBD1 (6 bases). The clonotype comes from a man between 18 and 35 years old in good health. The DNA of the CDR3 is TGCGCCAGCAGCTTGACGATGGGGCAGGGGTACGAGCAGTACTTC. Amino acid sequence: CASSLTMGQGYEQYF.